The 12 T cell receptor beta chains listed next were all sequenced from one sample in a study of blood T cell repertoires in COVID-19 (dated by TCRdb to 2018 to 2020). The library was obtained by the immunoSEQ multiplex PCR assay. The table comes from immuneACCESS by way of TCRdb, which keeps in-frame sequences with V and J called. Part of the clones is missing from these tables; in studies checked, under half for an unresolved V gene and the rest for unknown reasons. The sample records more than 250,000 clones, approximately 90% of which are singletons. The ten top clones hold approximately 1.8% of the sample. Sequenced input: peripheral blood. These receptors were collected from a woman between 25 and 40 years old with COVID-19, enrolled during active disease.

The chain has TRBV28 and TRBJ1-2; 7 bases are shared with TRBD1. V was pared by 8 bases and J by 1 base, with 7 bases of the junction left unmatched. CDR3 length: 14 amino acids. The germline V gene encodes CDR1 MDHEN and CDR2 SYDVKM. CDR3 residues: CASGQDRYNYGYTF. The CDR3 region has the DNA TGTGCCAGCGGACAGGACAGATATAACTATGGCTACACCTTC.

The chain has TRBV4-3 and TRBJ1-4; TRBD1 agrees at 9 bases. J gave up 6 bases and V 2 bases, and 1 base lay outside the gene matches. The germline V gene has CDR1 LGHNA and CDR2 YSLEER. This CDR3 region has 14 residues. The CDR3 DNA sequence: TGCGCCAGCAGCCAAAGGACAGGGGATGAAAAACTGTTTTTT. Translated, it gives CASSQRTGDEKLFF.

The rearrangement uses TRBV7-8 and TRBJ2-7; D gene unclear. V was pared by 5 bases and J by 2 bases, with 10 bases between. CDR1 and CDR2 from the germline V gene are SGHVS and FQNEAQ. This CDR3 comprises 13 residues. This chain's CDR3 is CASSGSTPYEQYV. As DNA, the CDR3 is TGTGCCAGCAGCGGTAGCACACCCTACGAGCAGTACGTC.

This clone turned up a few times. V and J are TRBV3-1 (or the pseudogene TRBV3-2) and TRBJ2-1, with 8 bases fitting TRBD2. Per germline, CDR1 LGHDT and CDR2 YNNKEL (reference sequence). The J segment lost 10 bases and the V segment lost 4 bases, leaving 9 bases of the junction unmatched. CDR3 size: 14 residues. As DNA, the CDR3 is TGTGCCAGCAGCCCCTTTGCTGCTAGCGGGGAGCAGTTCTTC. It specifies CASSPFAASGEQFF.

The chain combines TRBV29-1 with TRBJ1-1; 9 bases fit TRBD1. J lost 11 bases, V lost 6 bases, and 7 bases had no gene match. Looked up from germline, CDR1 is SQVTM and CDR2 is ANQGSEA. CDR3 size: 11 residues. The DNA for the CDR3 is TGCAGCGTAAGGGGACAGGGTGCCGCTTTCTTT. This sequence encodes CSVRGQGAAFF.

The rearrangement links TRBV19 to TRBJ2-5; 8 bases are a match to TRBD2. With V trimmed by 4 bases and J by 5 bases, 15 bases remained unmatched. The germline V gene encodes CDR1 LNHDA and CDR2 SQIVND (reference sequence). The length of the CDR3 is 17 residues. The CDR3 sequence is CASSTPFGRGAHETQYF. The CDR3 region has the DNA TGTGCCAGTAGTACGCCGTTTGGGCGGGGGGCGCATGAGACCCAGTACTTC.

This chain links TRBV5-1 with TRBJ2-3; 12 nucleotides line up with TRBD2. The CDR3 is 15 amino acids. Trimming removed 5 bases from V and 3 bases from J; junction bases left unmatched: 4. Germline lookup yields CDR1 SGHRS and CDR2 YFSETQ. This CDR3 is CASSAGTSGTDTQYF. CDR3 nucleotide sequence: TGCGCCAGCAGTGCCGGGACTAGCGGGACAGATACGCAGTATTTT.

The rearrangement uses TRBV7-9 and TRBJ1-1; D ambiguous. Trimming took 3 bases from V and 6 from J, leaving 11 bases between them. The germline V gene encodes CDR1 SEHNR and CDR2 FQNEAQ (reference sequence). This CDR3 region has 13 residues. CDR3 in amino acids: CASSFPHIAEAFF. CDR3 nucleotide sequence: TGTGCCAGCAGCTTCCCTCATATAGCTGAAGCTTTCTTT.

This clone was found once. The DNA of the CDR3 is TGCGCCAGCAGCTTAACAGGGACGAACACTGAAGCTTTCTTT. Protein product: CASSLTGTNTEAFF. J is TRBJ1-1 and V is TRBV5-1; D is perhaps TRBD1 (6 bases). Germline V gene lookup returns CDR1 SGHRS and CDR2 YFSETQ. The V end lost 2 bases, the J end lost 1 base, and 9 bases lay between the germline ends. The CDR3 is 14 amino acids.

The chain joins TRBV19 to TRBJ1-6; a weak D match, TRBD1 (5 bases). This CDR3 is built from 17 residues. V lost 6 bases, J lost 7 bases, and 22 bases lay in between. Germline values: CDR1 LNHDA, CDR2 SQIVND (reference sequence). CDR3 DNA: TGTGCCAGTAGCCGAAGTGTGGCAGGGCTGGTCAATTCACCCCTCCACTTT. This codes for CASSRSVAGLVNSPLHF.

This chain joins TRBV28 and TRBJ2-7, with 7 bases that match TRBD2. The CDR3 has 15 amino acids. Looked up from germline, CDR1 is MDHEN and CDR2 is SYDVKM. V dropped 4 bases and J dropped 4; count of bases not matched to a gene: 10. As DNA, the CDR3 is TGTGCCAGCAGTTCTCTATGGGGGGGGGATTACGAGCAGTACGTC. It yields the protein CASSSLWGGDYEQYV.

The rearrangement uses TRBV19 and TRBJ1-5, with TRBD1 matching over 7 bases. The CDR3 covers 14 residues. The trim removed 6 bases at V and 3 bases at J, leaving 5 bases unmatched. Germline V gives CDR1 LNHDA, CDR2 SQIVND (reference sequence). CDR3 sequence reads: CASRDRRDNQPQHF. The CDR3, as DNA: TGTGCCAGTAGGGACAGGAGGGACAATCAGCCCCAGCATTTT.